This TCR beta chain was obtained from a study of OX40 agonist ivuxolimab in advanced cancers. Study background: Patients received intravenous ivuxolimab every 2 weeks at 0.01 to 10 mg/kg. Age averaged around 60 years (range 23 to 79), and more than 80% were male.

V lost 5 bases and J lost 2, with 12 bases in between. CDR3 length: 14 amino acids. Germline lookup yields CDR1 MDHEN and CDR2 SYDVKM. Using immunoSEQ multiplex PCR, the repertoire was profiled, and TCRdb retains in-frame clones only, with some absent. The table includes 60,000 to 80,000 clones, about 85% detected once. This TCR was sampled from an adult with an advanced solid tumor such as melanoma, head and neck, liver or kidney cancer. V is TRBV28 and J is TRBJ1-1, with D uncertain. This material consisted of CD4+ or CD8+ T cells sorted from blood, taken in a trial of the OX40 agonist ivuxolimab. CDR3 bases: TGTGCCAGCAGTCCGGTGCCAATCAACACTGAAGCTTTCTTT. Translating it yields CASSPVPINTEAFF.